The entry below gives a single T cell receptor (beta chain) sequence along with its context. Making the TCR beta cDNA relied on 5'RACE template switching with UMIs. From the 5' RACE reads, TCRdb lists one entry per CDR3 protein and no DNA. This sample contains 350,000 to 450,000 distinct CDR3 sequences. The sample is drawn from a study of T cells expressing NK-cell markers. The sequenced material came from blood T cells: a sorted CD56 or NKG2C T cell subset, CD4+ or CD8+ T cells, or bulk PBMC T cells (not recorded which). This TCR came from a man aged 18-70 years in good health.

The CDR3 loop is CSAGGLAGGPFLLDTQYF. This rearrangement joins TRBV20-1 to TRBJ2-3; TCRdb proposes TRBD2, but this gene call is untestable without DNA. Germline values: CDR1 DFQATT, CDR2 SNEGSKA (reference sequence). This CDR3 contains 18 residues.